This TCR beta chain was documented in a study of shared clonotypes between healthy human individuals. CD45RO-negative, CCR7-selected cells formed the naive CD8 fraction, which excluded terminally differentiated effector memory CD45RA+ cells. The donor population consisted of healthy HIV-negative adults with no recent acute infections or vaccinations. Repertoires were generated with immunoSEQ multiplex PCR, while TCRdb's copy carries only in-frame clones and drops some. Of millions of clones listed, around 96% are singletons. V dropped 5 bases and J dropped 1; count of bases not matched to a gene: 4. Germline V gene sequence: CDR1 MGHRA, CDR2 YSYEKL. CDR3 length equals 15 residues.

Sequencing input: naive CD8+ T cells sorted from blood. The chain couples TRBV4-1 to TRBJ2-5; 10 bases align to TRBD2. The receptor was isolated from a man between 18 and 29 years old in good health. CDR3 loop: CASSLASGSQETQYF. The CDR3, as DNA: TGCGCCAGCAGCTTGGCTAGCGGGAGCCAAGAGACCCAGTACTTC.